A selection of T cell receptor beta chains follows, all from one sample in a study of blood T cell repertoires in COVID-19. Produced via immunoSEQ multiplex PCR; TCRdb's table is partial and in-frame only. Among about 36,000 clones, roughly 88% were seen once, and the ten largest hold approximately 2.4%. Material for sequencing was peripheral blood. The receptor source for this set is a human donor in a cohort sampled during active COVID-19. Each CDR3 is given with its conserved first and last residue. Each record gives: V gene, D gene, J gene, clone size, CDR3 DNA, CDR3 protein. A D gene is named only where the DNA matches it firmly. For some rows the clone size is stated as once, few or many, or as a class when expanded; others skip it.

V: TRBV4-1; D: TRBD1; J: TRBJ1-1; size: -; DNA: TGCGCCAGCAGCCAGATACAGGGGATGAACACTGAAGCTTTCTTT; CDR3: CASSQIQGMNTEAFF
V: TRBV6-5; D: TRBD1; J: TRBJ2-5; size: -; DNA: TGTGCCAGCATACGGGACAGGGGAAGTGAGACCCAGTACTTC; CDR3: CASIRDRGSETQYF
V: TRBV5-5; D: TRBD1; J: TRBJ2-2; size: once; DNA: TGTGCCAGCAGCTTCATGACAGGGGTGAACACCGGGGAGCTGTTTTTT; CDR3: CASSFMTGVNTGELFF
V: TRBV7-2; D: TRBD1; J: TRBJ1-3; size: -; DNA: TGTGCCAGCAGCGTGGACAGGGCGGGAAACACCATATATTTT; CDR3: CASSVDRAGNTIYF
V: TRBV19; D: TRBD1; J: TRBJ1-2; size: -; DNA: TGTGCCAGTAGTCTCGGGACAGAGGGCTATGGCTACACCTTC; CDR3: CASSLGTEGYGYTF
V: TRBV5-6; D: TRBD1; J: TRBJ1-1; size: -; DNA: TGTGCCAGCAGCCCTGGGGTAAGGGGGCGCACTGAAGCTTTCTTT; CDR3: CASSPGVRGRTEAFF
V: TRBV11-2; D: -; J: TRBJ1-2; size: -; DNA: TGTGCCAGCAGCATGCGGCGGACAGACAACTATGGCTACACCTTC; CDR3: CASSMRRTDNYGYTF
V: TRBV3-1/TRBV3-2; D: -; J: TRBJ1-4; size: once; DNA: TGTGCCAGCAGCCTAAAGCTAGGTACGGAAAAACTGTTTTTT; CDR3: CASSLKLGTEKLFF
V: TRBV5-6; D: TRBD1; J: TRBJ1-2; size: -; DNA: TGTGCCAGCAGCGTGTGGGGACAGTCTAACTATGGCTACACCTTC; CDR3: CASSVWGQSNYGYTF
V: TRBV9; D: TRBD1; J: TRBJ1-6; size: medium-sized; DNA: TGTGCCAGCAGCACCCCCGGGACAGGGGGCGCAAATTCACCCCTCCACTTT; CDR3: CASSTPGTGGANSPLHF
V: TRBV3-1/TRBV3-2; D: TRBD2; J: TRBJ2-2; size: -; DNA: TGTGCCAGCAGCCAAGTTATAGCGGGGGGATCTCGGGGCGAGCTGTTTTTT; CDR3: CASSQVIAGGSRGELFF
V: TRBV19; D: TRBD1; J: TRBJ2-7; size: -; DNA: TGTGCCAGCGCAGGGGGAACCTACGAGCAGTACTTC; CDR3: CASAGGTYEQYF
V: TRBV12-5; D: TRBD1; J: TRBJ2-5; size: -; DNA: TGTGCTAGTGGTTTGGGACAGGGGGAGACCCAGTACTTC; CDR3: CASGLGQGETQYF
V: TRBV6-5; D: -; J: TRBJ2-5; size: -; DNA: TGTGCCAGCAGACATCGGGGGACCCAGTACTTC; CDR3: CASRHRGTQYF
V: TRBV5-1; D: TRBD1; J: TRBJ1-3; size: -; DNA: TGCGCCAGCAGCTTGGCCGGTCAGGGGGCTGGAAACACCATATATTTT; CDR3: CASSLAGQGAGNTIYF
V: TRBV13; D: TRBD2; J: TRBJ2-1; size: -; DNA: TGTGCCAGCAGCTTCTCCACCGGGGGGAGCTACAATGAGCAGTTCTTC; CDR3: CASSFSTGGSYNEQFF
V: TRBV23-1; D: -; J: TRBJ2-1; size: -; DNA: TGCGCCAGCGGGGCCTCGTTAAGCTCCTACAATGAGCAGTTCTTC; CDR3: CASGASLSSYNEQFF
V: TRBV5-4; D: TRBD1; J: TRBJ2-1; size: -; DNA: TGTGCCAGCAGCTCAAAGGGTCAGGGGGAACATGAGCAGTTCTTC; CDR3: CASSSKGQGEHEQFF
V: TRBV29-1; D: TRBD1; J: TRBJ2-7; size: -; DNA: TGCAGCGTAGGGACAGGATACGAGCAGTACTTC; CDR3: CSVGTGYEQYF
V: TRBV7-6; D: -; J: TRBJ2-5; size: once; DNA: TGTGCCAGCAGCCTACGGTCAGAGACCCAGTACTTC; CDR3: CASSLRSETQYF
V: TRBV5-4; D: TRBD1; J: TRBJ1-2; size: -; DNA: TGTGCCAGCAGAGCTGGGACAGCCACTTTCGGCTATGGCTACACCTTC; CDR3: CASRAGTATFGYGYTF